The clone carrying this T cell receptor (beta chain) came up a few times. Per the study methods: Researchers report that nucleated cell counts were estimated from reference gene primer amplification. Only in-frame clones appear in the TCRdb table, and some are missing; sequencing was by immunoSEQ multiplex PCR. Clonal size and the V and J genes are those of that table, whereas D and trimming came from the DNA. The sample lists a few hundred thousand clones, 82% seen once, with less than 6% in the top ten. This record belongs to a study of blood T cell repertoires in COVID-19. Study background: Italy, Spain and the United States were the sources of the convalescent and acute COVID-19 samples. PBMCs, B-cell-depleted T cells, or T cells were the source of the cDNA or gDNA that made up the material.

The V and J ends lost 4 bases and 6 bases respectively, with 16 bases between them. CDR3 length: 14 residues. The germline gives CDR1 MNHEY, CDR2 SVGEGT. Enrolment of Seattle patients took place during active infection, and they were followed longitudinally. V usage is TRBV6-2 or TRBV6-3 and J usage is TRBJ2-7, with TRBD2 as a possible D gene (6 bases). The material sequenced was peripheral blood. The origin of this receptor is a woman in her 70s with COVID-19, enrolled during active disease. DNA for the CDR3: TGTGCCAGCAGTTGGCTGCGGGATGGGGGCGAGCAGTACTTC. It yields the protein CASSWLRDGGEQYF.